This T cell receptor beta chain was found in a study of memory CD4+ T cells and cytomegalovirus serostatus. Background on the study: This sample comes from healthy Belgian adults, 9 CMV seropositive, under 25 seronegative.

Germline V CDR1 and CDR2: MDHEN, SYDVKM. This CDR3 is 17 amino acids long. The trim removed 5 bases at V and 1 base at J, leaving 11 bases unmatched. Single viable CD3+CD4+CD8-CD45RO+ cells were sorted as the memory CD4+ T cells. To note about this clone: Its antigen is undetermined.

Study findings and constraints: Each of approximately 70 CMV-associated TCRbeta sequences occurred in one to five individuals.

This table comes from immunoSEQ multiplex PCR, and its TCRdb copy is limited to in-frame clones, with some not included. This table holds 40,000 to 45,000 clones, over 65% found once. The chain links TRBV28 to TRBJ2-5, with 9 bases identical to TRBD2. The source material was memory CD4+ T cells from blood. This clonotype was sampled from an adult in good health and CMV-seronegative. The CDR3 region is CASSPLAGIRSQETQYF. DNA for the CDR3: TGTGCCAGCAGTCCGCTAGCGGGGATACGTTCCCAAGAGACCCAGTACTTC.